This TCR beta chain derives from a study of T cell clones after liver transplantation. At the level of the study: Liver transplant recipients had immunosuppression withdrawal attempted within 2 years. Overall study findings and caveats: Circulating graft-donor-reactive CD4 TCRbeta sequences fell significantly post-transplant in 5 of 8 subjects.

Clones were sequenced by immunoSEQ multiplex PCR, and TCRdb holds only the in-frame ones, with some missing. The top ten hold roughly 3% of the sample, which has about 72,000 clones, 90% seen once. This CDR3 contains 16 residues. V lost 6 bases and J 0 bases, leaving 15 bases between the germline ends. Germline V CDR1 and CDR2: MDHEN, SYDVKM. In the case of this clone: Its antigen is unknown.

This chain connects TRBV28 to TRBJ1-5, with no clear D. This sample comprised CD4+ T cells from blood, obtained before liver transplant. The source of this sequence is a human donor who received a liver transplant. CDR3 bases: TGTGCCAGCAGGCATGGACGAATATATAGCAATCAGCCCCAGCATTTT. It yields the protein CASRHGRIYSNQPQHF.